This T cell receptor (beta chain) is drawn from a study of cytomegalovirus exposure and HLA in healthy donors. 13 Jbeta primers and 60 Vbeta primers were used for the PCR. This table comes from immunoSEQ multiplex PCR, and its TCRdb copy is limited to in-frame clones, with some not included. The table lists about 190,000 clones, over 80% of them singletons. J gave up 3 bases and V 6 bases, and 11 bases lay outside the gene matches. This CDR3 comprises 15 residues. Germline V gene data show CDR1 as LGHNT and CDR2 as FRNRAP. V is TRBV12-5 and J is TRBJ2-7, with TRBD1 identical over 7 bases. Source material: PBMCs. The sequence derives from a man in his forties or fifties in good health and CMV-seropositive. As DNA, the CDR3 is TGTGCTAGTGGAGTCCCGGGACAGACCAACTACGAGCAGTACTTC. It is translated as CASGVPGQTNYEQYF.